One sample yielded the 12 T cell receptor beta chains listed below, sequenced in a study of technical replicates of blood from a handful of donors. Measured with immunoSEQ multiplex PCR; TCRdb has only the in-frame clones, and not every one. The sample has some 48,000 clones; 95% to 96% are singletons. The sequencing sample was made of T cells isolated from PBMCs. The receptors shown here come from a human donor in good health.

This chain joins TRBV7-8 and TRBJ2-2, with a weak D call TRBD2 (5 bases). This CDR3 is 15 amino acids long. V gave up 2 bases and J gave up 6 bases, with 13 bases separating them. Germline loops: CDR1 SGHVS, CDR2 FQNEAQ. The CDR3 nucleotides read TGTGCCAGCAGCTTAAGGCGGGTTCTGGCCGGGGAGCTGTTTTTT. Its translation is CASSLRRVLAGELFF. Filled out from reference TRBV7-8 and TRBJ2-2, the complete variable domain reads GAGVSQSPRYKVAKRGQDVALRCDPISGHVSLFWYQQALGQGPEFLTYFQNEAQLDKSGLPSDRFFAERPEGSVSTLKIQRTQQEDSAVYLCASSLRRVLAGELFFGEGSRLTVL.

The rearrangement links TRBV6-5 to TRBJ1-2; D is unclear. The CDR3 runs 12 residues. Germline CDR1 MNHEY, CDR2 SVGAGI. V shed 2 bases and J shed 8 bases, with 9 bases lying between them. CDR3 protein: CASSYGPGGYTF. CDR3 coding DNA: TGTGCCAGCAGTTACGGCCCAGGAGGCTACACCTTC.

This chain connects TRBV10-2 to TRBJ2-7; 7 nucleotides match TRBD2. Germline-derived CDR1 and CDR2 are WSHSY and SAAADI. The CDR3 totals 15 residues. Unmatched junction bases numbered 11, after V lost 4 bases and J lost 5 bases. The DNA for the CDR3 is TGCGCCAGCAGTGCCCTACGTGGGAGGGTTGACGAGCAGTACTTC. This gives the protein CASSALRGRVDEQYF.

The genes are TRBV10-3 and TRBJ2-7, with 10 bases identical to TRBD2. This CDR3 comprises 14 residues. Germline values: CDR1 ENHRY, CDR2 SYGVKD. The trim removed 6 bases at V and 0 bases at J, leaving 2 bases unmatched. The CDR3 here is CAISGLADSYEQYF. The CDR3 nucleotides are TGTGCCATCAGCGGACTAGCGGACTCCTACGAGCAGTACTTC.

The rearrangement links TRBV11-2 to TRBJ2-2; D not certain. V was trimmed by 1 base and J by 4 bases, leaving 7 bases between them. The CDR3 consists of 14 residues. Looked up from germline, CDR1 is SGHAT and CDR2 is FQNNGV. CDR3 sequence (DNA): TGTGCCAGCAGCTTAGCCCTACCCACCGGGGAGCTGTTTTTT. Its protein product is CASSLALPTGELFF.

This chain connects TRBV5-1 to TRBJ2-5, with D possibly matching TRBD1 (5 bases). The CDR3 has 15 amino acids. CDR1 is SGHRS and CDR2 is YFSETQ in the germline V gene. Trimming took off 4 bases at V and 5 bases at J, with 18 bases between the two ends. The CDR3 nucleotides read TGCGCCAGCAGCCTGCAACAGGCTCTAGGGGAGACCCAGTACTTC. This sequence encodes CASSLQQALGETQYF.

In nucleotides, the CDR3 is TGTGCCAGCAGTTACGGACAGGGGGAAGCTGGAAACACCATATATTTT. Translated, it gives CASSYGQGEAGNTIYF. The V and J genes are TRBV6-5 and TRBJ1-3; 10 nucleotides align to TRBD1. J lost 2 bases, V lost 2 bases, and 3 bases had no gene match. The length of the CDR3 is 16 residues. CDR1 is MNHEY, CDR2 SVGAGI, per germline.

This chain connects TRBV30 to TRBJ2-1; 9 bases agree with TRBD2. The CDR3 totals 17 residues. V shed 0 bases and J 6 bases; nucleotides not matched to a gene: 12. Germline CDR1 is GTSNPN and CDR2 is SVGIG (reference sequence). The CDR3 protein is CAWSVRTGTSMINEQFF. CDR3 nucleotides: TGTGCCTGGAGTGTACGGACTGGGACTAGCATGATCAATGAGCAGTTCTTC.

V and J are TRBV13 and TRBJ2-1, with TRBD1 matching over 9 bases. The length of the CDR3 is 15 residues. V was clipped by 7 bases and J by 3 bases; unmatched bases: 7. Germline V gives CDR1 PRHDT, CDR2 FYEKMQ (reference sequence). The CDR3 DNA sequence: TGTGCCAGCACCCTCCGGGACAGGGTCTACAATGAGCAGTTCTTC. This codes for CASTLRDRVYNEQFF.

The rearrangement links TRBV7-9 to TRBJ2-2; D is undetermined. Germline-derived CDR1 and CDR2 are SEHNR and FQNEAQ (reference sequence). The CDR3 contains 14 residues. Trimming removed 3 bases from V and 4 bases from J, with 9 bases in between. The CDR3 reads CASSLAVTTGELFF. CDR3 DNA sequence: TGTGCCAGCAGCTTGGCAGTTACCACCGGGGAGCTGTTTTTT.

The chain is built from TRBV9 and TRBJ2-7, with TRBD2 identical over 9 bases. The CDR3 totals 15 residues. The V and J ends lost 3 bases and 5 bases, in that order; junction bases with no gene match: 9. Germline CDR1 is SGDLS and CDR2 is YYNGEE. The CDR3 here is CASSEGLAILDEQYF. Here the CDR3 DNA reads TGTGCCAGCAGCGAGGGACTAGCCATTTTGGACGAGCAGTACTTC.

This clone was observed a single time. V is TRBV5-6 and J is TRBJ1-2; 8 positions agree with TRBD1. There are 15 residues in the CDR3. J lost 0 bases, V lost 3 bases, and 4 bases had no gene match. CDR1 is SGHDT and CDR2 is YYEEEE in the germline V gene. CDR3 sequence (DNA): TGTGCCAGCAGCTCCAGGGGGCTTTCTAACTATGGCTACACCTTC. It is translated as CASSSRGLSNYGYTF.